This is a list of T cell receptor beta chains from one sample in a study of T cells in Graves' hyperthyroidism and ophthalmopathy. Using its own MiXCR run on the multiplex PCR reads, TCRdb lists one record per CDR3 protein. The sample has 93,000 or so distinct CDR3 sequences; 47% are singletons. Sequenced: blood. These receptors all stem from a man aged 40-49 years with Graves' hyperthyroidism. CDR3s include the opening cysteine and the closing phenylalanine or tryptophan. Each record gives: clone size, J gene, V gene, D gene, CDR3 DNA, CDR3 protein. D genes are given only for firm matches. Part of the rows lack a size; the others show once, few, many or a class for expanded clones.

>-|TRBJ2-1|TRBV6-6|-
TGTGCCAGCAGTTCCCTGACAGGGCGGGAAAGTCACGATGAGCAGTTCTTC
CASSSLTGRESHDEQFF
>many|TRBJ2-7|TRBV10-3|-
TGTGCCATCAGTGAGGTGGGGTACGAGCAGTACTTC
CAISEVGYEQYF
>many|TRBJ2-7|TRBV4-1|TRBD1
TGCGCCAGCAGCCAAGGGACAGGAGGAACCTACGAGCAGTACTTC
CASSQGTGGTYEQYF
>once|TRBJ1-4|TRBV20-1|-
TGCGGTGCTGCGTGGGGCGGGGACGGTAATGAAAAACTGTTTTTT
CGAAWGGDGNEKLFF
>-|TRBJ2-3|TRBV7-9|TRBD2
TGTGCCAGTAGCCCCAGACTAGCACAGCATGAGCAGTATTTT
CASSPRLAQHEQYF
>many|TRBJ2-3|TRBV19|TRBD2
TGTGCCAGTACGCGGGGGGGCTCCAAAGATACGCAGTATTTT
CASTRGGSKDTQYF
>many|TRBJ1-5|TRBV6-2/TRBV6-3|TRBD1
TGTGCCAGCAGTTACCTGGACAGGGGACAGCCCCAGCATTTT
CASSYLDRGQPQHF
>-|TRBJ2-7|TRBV11-2|TRBD2
TGTGCCAGCAGCCGGACTAGCGGTACTTGCGAGCAGTACTTC
CASSRTSGTCEQYF
>-|TRBJ2-1|TRBV2|TRBD2
TGTGCCAGCACTCTCCTAGCGGGGGGACCCTATGAGCAGTTCTTC
CASTLLAGGPYEQFF
>many|TRBJ2-5|TRBV5-6|-
TGTGCCAGCAGCTTTGCAGCCAAAGAGACCCAGTACTTC
CASSFAAKETQYF
>many|TRBJ2-2|TRBV2|-
TGTGCCAGCAGTGGAAGAGGGACCACCGGGGAGCTGTTTTTT
CASSGRGTTGELFF
>-|TRBJ2-1|TRBV20-1|-
TGCAGTGCTAGAGAGGGTGGGAATCAGCAGTTCTTC
CSAREGGNQQFF
>-|TRBJ1-1|TRBV24-1|-
TGTGCCACCAGTGCGAACACTGAAGCTTTCTTT
CATSANTEAFF
>few|TRBJ2-6|TRBV15|-
TGTGCCACCAGCAAGACAGCGGGACAGGGGGCCAACGTCCTGACTTTC
CATSKTAGQGANVLTF
>many|TRBJ2-2|TRBV2|-
TGTGCCAGCAGTGACCGGAGGGCCGCCGGGGAGCTGTTTTTT
CASSDRRAAGELFF
>-|TRBJ2-7|TRBV30|-
TGTGCCTGCCCCGGACCGGGAGAGCGGTACTTC
CACPGPGERYF
>few|TRBJ2-5|TRBV27|-
TGTGCCAGCAGCAAGTGGGGGAATAGGGAGACCCAGTACTTC
CASSKWGNRETQYF
>-|TRBJ1-5|TRBV14|TRBD1
TGTGCCAGCAGCCCTAACCGGGACAGGGGGCTAGCTCAGCCCCAGCATTTT
CASSPNRDRGLAQPQHF
>-|TRBJ1-2|TRBV28|-
TGTGCCAGCAGTTTAACCCGAGACGGCTATGGCTGCACCTTC
CASSLTRDGYGCTF
>many|TRBJ2-5|TRBV12-3/TRBV12-4|-
TGTGCCAGCAGTTCCCGACTTTTGAAAGAGACCCAGTACTTC
CASSSRLLKETQYF
>many|TRBJ2-7|TRBV5-6|-
TGTGCCAGCAGCTTGGACGATAGGAATACCTACGAGCAGTACTTC
CASSLDDRNTYEQYF
>many|TRBJ2-7|TRBV20-1|TRBD1
TGCAGTGCTAGAGCTCCGGGACAGGGGGTTGTCGAGCAGTACTTC
CSARAPGQGVVEQYF
>-|TRBJ2-1|TRBV2|TRBD1
TGTGCCAGCAGCACCCCAGGACAGGGGTTCCACGAGCAGTTCTTC
CASSTPGQGFHEQFF
>-|TRBJ2-7|TRBV24-1|-
TGTGCCACCAGCGACTACTACGAGCAGTACTTC
CATSDYYEQYF
>many|TRBJ2-1|TRBV7-8|-
TGTGCCAGCAGCCGATCCGGGACCTACTACAATGAGCAGTTCTTC
CASSRSGTYYNEQFF
>many|TRBJ2-7|TRBV29-1|TRBD1
TGCAGCGTGATCACCGACAGGGGGAACAACGAGCAGTACTTC
CSVITDRGNNEQYF
>-|TRBJ1-1|TRBV6-5|-
TGTGCCAGCAGTTACAAAAGTCAGGCGCAGAAAGCTTTCTTT
CASSYKSQAQKAFF
>-|TRBJ2-1|TRBV7-3|-
TGTGCCAGCAGCTTAGCGGGACCCAGTGGGCAGTTCTTC
CASSLAGPSGQFF
>-|TRBJ2-7|TRBV20-1|-
TGCAGTGCTAGAATGGGAGCCTACGAGCAGTACTTC
CSARMGAYEQYF
>many|TRBJ2-1|TRBV6-5|TRBD2
TGTGCCAGCCTTCCGCGTGTGGGGGGGGACCACAATGAGCAGTTCTTC
CASLPRVGGDHNEQFF
>many|TRBJ1-1|TRBV5-5|-
TGTGCCAGCAGCTTTGTTGGTTACACTGAAGCTTTCTTT
CASSFVGYTEAFF
>-|TRBJ1-6|TRBV7-2|-
TGTGCCAGCAGCCTACCGGGGGCAACCCTCCACTTT
CASSLPGATLHF
>many|TRBJ2-1|TRBV20-1|TRBD1
TGCAGTGCTAGGGCCGGGACAGGGGTCGATGAGCAGTTCTTC
CSARAGTGVDEQFF